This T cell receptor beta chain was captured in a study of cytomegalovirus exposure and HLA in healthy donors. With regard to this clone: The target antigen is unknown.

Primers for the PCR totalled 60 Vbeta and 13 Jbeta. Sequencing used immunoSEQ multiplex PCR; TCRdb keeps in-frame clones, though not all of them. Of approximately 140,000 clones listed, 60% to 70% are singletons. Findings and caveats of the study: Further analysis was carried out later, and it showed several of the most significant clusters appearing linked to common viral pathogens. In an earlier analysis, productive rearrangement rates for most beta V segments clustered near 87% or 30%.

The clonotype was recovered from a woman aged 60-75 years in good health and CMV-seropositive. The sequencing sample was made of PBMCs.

As DNA, the CDR3 is TGTGCCAGCAGTAGCTCATCGGTTCGCAATCAGCCCCAGCATTTT. Translation gives CASSSSSVRNQPQHF. The J gene is TRBJ1-5, the V gene TRBV5-6; D call uncertain. Germline assignment: CDR1 SGHDT and CDR2 YYEEEE. CDR3 length equals 15 residues. V was pared by 5 bases and J by 2 bases, with 14 bases between.